This is a list of T cell receptor beta chains from one sample in a study of shared clonotypes between healthy human individuals. Some clones are missing from TCRdb's copy, which holds only in-frame ones; the method was immunoSEQ multiplex PCR. The sample includes about 2.4 million clones, 93% seen only once; the top ten take 0.36%. The material sequenced was naive CD4+ T cells from PBMCs. These receptors all come from a man younger than 35 in good health. Some clones in this sample may be carry-over from other donors' samples. Each CDR3 is given with its conserved first and last residue. The D gene is left open where the match is weak. Only part of the rows carry a size: once, few, many, or a class if the clone is expanded.

V gene: TRBV2
D gene: -
clone size: -
J gene: TRBJ1-4
CDR3 protein: CASSFGQNNEKLFF
CDR3 DNA: TGTGCCAGCAGCTTCGGACAGAATAATGAAAAACTGTTTTTT

V gene: TRBV18
D gene: -
clone size: -
J gene: TRBJ2-5
CDR3 protein: CASSQGVRETQYF
CDR3 DNA: TGTGCCAGCTCTCAGGGAGTACGCGAGACCCAGTACTTC

V gene: TRBV11-3
D gene: TRBD1
clone size: -
J gene: TRBJ2-3
CDR3 protein: CASSSQGQGTDTQYF
CDR3 DNA: TGTGCCAGCAGCTCCCAGGGACAGGGAACAGATACGCAGTATTTT

V gene: TRBV19
D gene: -
clone size: once
J gene: TRBJ1-2
CDR3 protein: CASSIKGLKGYGYTF
CDR3 DNA: TGTGCCAGTAGTATTAAAGGCCTTAAAGGCTATGGCTACACCTTC

V gene: TRBV28
D gene: TRBD1
clone size: -
J gene: TRBJ1-6
CDR3 protein: CASSSQGPDYNSPLHF
CDR3 DNA: TGTGCCAGCAGTTCACAGGGGCCGGATTATAATTCACCCCTCCACTTT

V gene: TRBV9
D gene: -
clone size: -
J gene: TRBJ2-7
CDR3 protein: CASSVDVADYEQYF
CDR3 DNA: TGTGCCAGCAGCGTAGATGTAGCGGACTACGAGCAGTACTTC

V gene: TRBV10-3
D gene: -
clone size: -
J gene: TRBJ2-1
CDR3 protein: CAISYGIELNEQFF
CDR3 DNA: TGTGCCATCAGTTACGGGATAGAACTCAATGAGCAGTTCTTC

V gene: TRBV29-1
D gene: -
clone size: -
J gene: TRBJ1-3
CDR3 protein: CSVRESTGNTIYF
CDR3 DNA: TGCAGCGTGCGGGAATCAACTGGAAACACCATATATTTT

V gene: TRBV20-1
D gene: -
clone size: few
J gene: TRBJ1-1
CDR3 protein: CSALGDEAFF
CDR3 DNA: TGCAGTGCCCTGGGAGATGAAGCTTTCTTT

V gene: TRBV5-4
D gene: -
clone size: -
J gene: TRBJ1-4
CDR3 protein: CASSLDGGANGEKLFF
CDR3 DNA: TGTGCCAGCAGCCTGGACGGAGGGGCCAATGGGGAAAAACTGTTTTTT

V gene: TRBV5-4
D gene: -
clone size: once
J gene: TRBJ2-7
CDR3 protein: CASSTTASPYEQYF
CDR3 DNA: TGTGCCAGTTCCACGACAGCCTCCCCCTACGAGCAGTACTTC

V gene: TRBV29-1
D gene: TRBD2
clone size: few
J gene: TRBJ2-1
CDR3 protein: CSVEPPSGRNEQFF
CDR3 DNA: TGCAGCGTTGAACCCCCTAGCGGGAGAAATGAGCAGTTCTTC

V gene: TRBV7-3
D gene: TRBD2
clone size: -
J gene: TRBJ2-1
CDR3 protein: CASSINSGSYNEQFF
CDR3 DNA: TGTGCCAGCAGCATCAATAGCGGGTCCTACAATGAGCAGTTCTTC

V gene: TRBV7-2
D gene: -
clone size: few
J gene: TRBJ2-2
CDR3 protein: CASSLGQLNTGELFF
CDR3 DNA: TGTGCCAGCAGCTTAGGACAGCTCAACACCGGGGAGCTGTTTTTT

V gene: TRBV7-2
D gene: -
clone size: -
J gene: TRBJ2-1
CDR3 protein: CASSPDRHNEQFF
CDR3 DNA: TGTGCCAGCAGCCCCGACCGGCACAATGAGCAGTTCTTC

V gene: TRBV5-1
D gene: TRBD1
clone size: -
J gene: TRBJ2-7
CDR3 protein: CASSLRQGGSYEQYF
CDR3 DNA: TGCGCCAGCAGCCTTAGACAGGGTGGCTCCTACGAGCAGTACTTC

V gene: TRBV28
D gene: TRBD1
clone size: -
J gene: TRBJ1-2
CDR3 protein: CASTRNPWDRGSGGYTF
CDR3 DNA: TGTGCCAGCACTAGAAACCCTTGGGACAGGGGAAGTGGGGGCTACACCTTC

V gene: TRBV2
D gene: TRBD1
clone size: -
J gene: TRBJ2-7
CDR3 protein: CAGRDRGDEQYF
CDR3 DNA: TGTGCTGGCCGGGACAGGGGTGACGAGCAGTACTTC

V gene: TRBV5-1
D gene: TRBD2
clone size: -
J gene: TRBJ2-1
CDR3 protein: CASSMTSGAYNEQFF
CDR3 DNA: TGCGCCAGCAGCATGACTAGCGGGGCCTACAATGAGCAGTTCTTC

V gene: TRBV5-1
D gene: -
clone size: -
J gene: TRBJ2-5
CDR3 protein: CASSLRLPVSGQETQYF
CDR3 DNA: TGCGCCAGCAGCTTAAGGCTCCCCGTTAGCGGACAAGAGACCCAGTACTTC

V gene: TRBV7-3
D gene: TRBD1
clone size: -
J gene: TRBJ2-3
CDR3 protein: CASSTTGGTDTQYF
CDR3 DNA: TGTGCCAGCAGCACTACAGGGGGCACAGATACGCAGTATTTT

V gene: TRBV10-3
D gene: TRBD1
clone size: -
J gene: TRBJ2-2
CDR3 protein: CAIRVYGQGLNTGELFF
CDR3 DNA: TGTGCCATCAGAGTTTACGGACAGGGTTTGAACACCGGGGAGCTGTTTTTT

V gene: TRBV27
D gene: -
clone size: -
J gene: TRBJ2-7
CDR3 protein: CASSPPSAGKSEQYF
CDR3 DNA: TGTGCCAGCAGTCCGCCCTCCGCAGGGAAGAGCGAGCAGTACTTC

V gene: TRBV19
D gene: -
clone size: few
J gene: TRBJ1-1
CDR3 protein: CASSIGSRNTEAFF
CDR3 DNA: TGTGCCAGTAGTATTGGGTCCAGGAACACTGAAGCTTTCTTT

V gene: TRBV5-1
D gene: TRBD1
clone size: -
J gene: TRBJ2-5
CDR3 protein: CASSWIPGGETQYF
CDR3 DNA: TGCGCCAGCAGCTGGATCCCAGGGGGAGAGACCCAGTACTTC

V gene: TRBV30
D gene: TRBD1
clone size: -
J gene: TRBJ2-3
CDR3 protein: CAWAAGTGDTDTQYF
CDR3 DNA: TGTGCCTGGGCAGCCGGGACAGGGGACACAGATACGCAGTATTTT

V gene: TRBV30
D gene: -
clone size: -
J gene: TRBJ2-6
CDR3 protein: CAWSPEGSGANVLTF
CDR3 DNA: TGTGCCTGGTCACCCGAGGGATCTGGGGCCAACGTCCTGACTTTC

V gene: TRBV5-6
D gene: TRBD1
clone size: once
J gene: TRBJ2-4
CDR3 protein: CASSFSGQGINIQYF
CDR3 DNA: TGTGCCAGCAGCTTTTCGGGACAGGGTATAAACATTCAGTACTTC

V gene: TRBV18
D gene: -
clone size: -
J gene: TRBJ1-2
CDR3 protein: CASSPGGRDYGYTF
CDR3 DNA: TGTGCCAGCTCACCTGGGGGGCGCGACTATGGCTACACCTTC

V gene: TRBV5-1
D gene: -
clone size: -
J gene: TRBJ2-2
CDR3 protein: CASSWRALVFDTGELFF
CDR3 DNA: TGCGCCAGCAGCTGGCGGGCCCTAGTTTTTGACACCGGGGAGCTGTTTTTT

V gene: TRBV30
D gene: -
clone size: -
J gene: TRBJ1-1
CDR3 protein: CAWSVLKRLRDTEAFF
CDR3 DNA: TGTGCCTGGAGTGTATTAAAGAGGCTAAGAGACACTGAAGCTTTCTTT

V gene: TRBV9
D gene: -
clone size: -
J gene: TRBJ2-3
CDR3 protein: CASSVRDSTDTQYF
CDR3 DNA: TGTGCCAGCAGCGTAAGGGACAGCACAGATACGCAGTATTTT

V gene: TRBV29-1
D gene: -
clone size: -
J gene: TRBJ2-5
CDR3 protein: CSVGSGTQYF
CDR3 DNA: TGCAGCGTTGGATCCGGGACCCAGTACTTC

V gene: TRBV7-3
D gene: -
clone size: -
J gene: TRBJ2-2
CDR3 protein: CASSLAALGGELFF
CDR3 DNA: TGTGCCAGCAGCTTAGCTGCGCTAGGCGGGGAGCTGTTTTTT

V gene: TRBV6-6
D gene: -
clone size: once
J gene: TRBJ1-2
CDR3 protein: CASSLARDGYTF
CDR3 DNA: TGTGCCAGCAGCCTAGCCAGGGATGGCTACACCTTC

V gene: TRBV6-4
D gene: -
clone size: -
J gene: TRBJ1-4
CDR3 protein: CASSEVGWGLEDEKLFF
CDR3 DNA: TGTGCCAGCAGTGAGGTTGGGTGGGGCCTCGAGGATGAAAAACTGTTTTTT

V gene: TRBV5-1
D gene: -
clone size: -
J gene: TRBJ2-1
CDR3 protein: CASSSDIYNEQFF
CDR3 DNA: TGCGCCAGCTCCTCGGATATCTACAATGAGCAGTTCTTC

V gene: TRBV20-1
D gene: -
clone size: -
J gene: TRBJ2-1
CDR3 protein: CSGVGRPDQFF
CDR3 DNA: TGCAGTGGGGTAGGGCGCCCTGATCAGTTCTTC

V gene: TRBV5-1
D gene: -
clone size: -
J gene: TRBJ2-7
CDR3 protein: CASSTDVLSYEQYF
CDR3 DNA: TGCGCCAGCAGCACGGACGTACTCTCCTACGAGCAGTACTTC

V gene: TRBV7-6
D gene: TRBD2
clone size: -
J gene: TRBJ2-3
CDR3 protein: CASSPRTSALVGTDTQYF
CDR3 DNA: TGTGCCAGCAGCCCTCGGACTAGCGCCCTGGTTGGCACAGATACGCAGTATTTT

V gene: TRBV7-3
D gene: TRBD2
clone size: once
J gene: TRBJ2-3
CDR3 protein: CASSSGGSSWGDTQYF
CDR3 DNA: TGTGCCAGCAGCTCCGGGGGGTCATCTTGGGGTGATACGCAGTATTTT

V gene: TRBV5-1
D gene: -
clone size: -
J gene: TRBJ2-2
CDR3 protein: CASRWESNTGELFF
CDR3 DNA: TGCGCCAGCAGATGGGAATCTAACACCGGGGAGCTGTTTTTT

V gene: TRBV9
D gene: -
clone size: -
J gene: TRBJ1-3
CDR3 protein: CASSVVAGSPGNTIYF
CDR3 DNA: TGTGCCAGCAGCGTAGTGGCGGGATCCCCTGGAAACACCATATATTTT

V gene: TRBV30
D gene: -
clone size: -
J gene: TRBJ1-6
CDR3 protein: CAWSVQEGSPLHF
CDR3 DNA: TGTGCCTGGAGTGTACAGGAAGGCTCACCCCTCCACTTT

V gene: TRBV5-6
D gene: TRBD2
clone size: -
J gene: TRBJ2-1
CDR3 protein: CASSLRMVAGAGEQFF
CDR3 DNA: TGTGCCAGCAGCTTGCGAATGGTAGCGGGAGCTGGTGAGCAGTTCTTC

V gene: TRBV28
D gene: -
clone size: -
J gene: TRBJ2-7
CDR3 protein: CASSTLGTLHYEQYF
CDR3 DNA: TGTGCCAGCAGTACTCTGGGGACACTTCACTACGAGCAGTACTTC

V gene: TRBV15
D gene: TRBD1
clone size: -
J gene: TRBJ1-1
CDR3 protein: CATRGGQANTEAFF
CDR3 DNA: TGTGCCACCAGGGGGGGACAGGCAAACACTGAAGCTTTCTTT

V gene: TRBV6-6
D gene: -
clone size: -
J gene: TRBJ2-1
CDR3 protein: CASTVDTFEEQFF
CDR3 DNA: TGTGCCAGCACCGTGGACACATTCGAAGAGCAGTTCTTC

V gene: TRBV28
D gene: -
clone size: -
J gene: TRBJ1-2
CDR3 protein: CASSLSPGFGRGYTF
CDR3 DNA: TGTGCCAGCAGTTTATCTCCGGGTTTTGGAAGGGGCTACACCTTC

V gene: TRBV2
D gene: TRBD1
clone size: -
J gene: TRBJ1-4
CDR3 protein: CASSILDRDNEKLFF
CDR3 DNA: TGTGCCAGCAGTATCCTGGACAGGGATAATGAAAAACTGTTTTTT

V gene: TRBV9
D gene: TRBD1
clone size: -
J gene: TRBJ2-7
CDR3 protein: CASSERGTVSYEQYF
CDR3 DNA: TGTGCCAGCAGCGAAAGAGGGACAGTTTCCTACGAGCAGTACTTC

V gene: TRBV6-1
D gene: -
clone size: -
J gene: TRBJ1-1
CDR3 protein: CASRTENTEAFF
CDR3 DNA: TGTGCCAGCAGGACCGAGAACACTGAAGCTTTCTTT